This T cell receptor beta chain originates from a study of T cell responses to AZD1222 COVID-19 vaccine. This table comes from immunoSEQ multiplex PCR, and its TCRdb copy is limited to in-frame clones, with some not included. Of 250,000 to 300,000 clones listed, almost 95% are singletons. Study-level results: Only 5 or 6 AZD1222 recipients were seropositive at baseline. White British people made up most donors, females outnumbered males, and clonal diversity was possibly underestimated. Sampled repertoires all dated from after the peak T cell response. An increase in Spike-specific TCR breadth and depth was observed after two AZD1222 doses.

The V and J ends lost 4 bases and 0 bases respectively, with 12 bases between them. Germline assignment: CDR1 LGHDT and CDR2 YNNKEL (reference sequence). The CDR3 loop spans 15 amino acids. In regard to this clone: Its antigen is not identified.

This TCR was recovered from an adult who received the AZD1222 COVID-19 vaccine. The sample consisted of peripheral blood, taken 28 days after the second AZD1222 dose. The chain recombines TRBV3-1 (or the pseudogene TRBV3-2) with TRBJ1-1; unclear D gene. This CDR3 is CASSPRAIMNTEAFF. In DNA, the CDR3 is TGTGCCAGCAGCCCGAGGGCGATCATGAACACTGAAGCTTTCTTT.